The T cell receptor (beta chain) under discussion was sequenced for a study of OX40 agonist ivuxolimab in advanced cancers. The overall study: Patients receiving dose escalation had hepatocellular carcinoma, melanoma, renal cell or head and neck cancer. Averaging about 60 years in age, with a range of roughly 20 to 80, the cohort was 65% to 90% male. Partial responses, seen in three patients, involved one hepatocellular carcinoma and two cutaneous melanomas. Findings and caveats of the study: Certain nonresponders likewise exhibited a low normalized T-cell clonal expansion.

Measured with immunoSEQ multiplex PCR; TCRdb has only the in-frame clones, and not every one. This sample has 66,000 or so clones; 75% to 90% occur once, and the top ten carry about 2%. V was cut by 6 bases and J by 0 bases, with 15 bases left in between. Per germline, CDR1 MDHEN and CDR2 SYDVKM. The CDR3 contains 16 residues. Notes on this clone: As yet, its antigen is unknown.

The source was CD4+ or CD8+ T cells sorted from blood, collected in a trial of the OX40 agonist ivuxolimab. The rearrangement joins TRBV28 to TRBJ1-5; D is perhaps TRBD1 (5 bases). This clonotype was obtained from an adult with an advanced solid tumor such as melanoma, head and neck, liver or kidney cancer. CDR3 amino acids: CASRNGREGSNQPQHF. The CDR3 DNA is TGTGCCAGCAGAAATGGCAGGGAGGGTAGCAATCAGCCCCAGCATTTT.